Given below is one TCR beta chain in context. The entry originates in a study of cytomegalovirus exposure and HLA in healthy donors. Study-wide background: About 77 million unique TCRs from HLA-typed donors made up an early data release. Among the roughly 400 genotyped donors, approximately 80% were placed in the Caucasian-associated ancestry cluster.

It was with 60 Vbeta and 13 Jbeta primers that the PCR ran. The table came from immunoSEQ multiplex PCR; TCRdb's copy has only in-frame clones and leaves some out. The sample records about 190,000 clones, roughly 85% being singletons. CDR1 is MNHEY and CDR2 is SMNVEV in the germline V gene (reference sequence). CDR3 length: 15 amino acids. V lost 4 bases, J lost 6 bases, and 9 bases stayed unmatched. V gene TRBV27 combines with J gene TRBJ2-7; 10 positions match TRBD1. The source material was PBMCs. This TCR came from a boy between 2 and 10 years old in good health and CMV-seronegative. The CDR3 DNA reads as TGTGCCAGCAGTTACCCGGGACAGGGGACCGTCGAGCAGTACGTC. Protein product: CASSYPGQGTVEQYV.